The source of this TCR beta chain is a study of blood T cell repertoires in COVID-19. Whole-study context: The origin of the acute and convalescent COVID-19 samples was the United States, Italy and Spain. PBMCs, B-cell-depleted T cells, or T cells provided the cDNA or gDNA that made up the material.

Germline-derived CDR1 and CDR2 are LGHDT and YNNKEL (reference sequence). The CDR3 contains 17 residues. Trimming stripped 3 bases from V and 5 bases from J, with 22 bases between. Original handling: Reference gene primer amplification gave estimated nucleated cell counts. Data came from immunoSEQ multiplex PCR; TCRdb stores just in-frame clones and leaves some out. V, J and clone size are taken as reported in that table, and D and trimming were inferred from the DNA itself. The data contain around 260,000 clones, approximately 85% of them singletons. Sequencing was carried out using peripheral blood. This clonotype was obtained from a human donor with COVID-19, enrolled during active disease. The donor label of this sample is uncertain. This chain joins TRBV3-1 (or the pseudogene TRBV3-2) and TRBJ1-1; D is possibly TRBD1 (6 bases). The CDR3 region is CASSHHSKGGQGTEAFF. The DNA of the CDR3 is TGTGCCAGCAGCCACCACTCTAAGGGGGGGCAAGGGACTGAAGCTTTCTTT.